This TCR beta chain comes out of a study of tumor-infiltrating lymphocytes in localized non-small cell lung cancer. This CDR3 region has 15 residues. Trimming cost V 4 bases and J 1 base, with 12 bases left between them. Per the germline V gene, CDR1 is SGHRS and CDR2 is YFSETQ. In its sample, this clone was seen a few times. The method was immunoSEQ multiplex PCR; TCRdb's version includes in-frame clones alone and lacks a portion of them. The table has 10,000 or so clones, around 76% seen once. This receptor was obtained from a human donor with non-small cell lung cancer. The sequencing input was uninvolved lung tissue not adjacent to the tumor. The rearrangement uses TRBV5-1 and TRBJ1-5; D remains unclear. This chain's CDR3 is CASSPDGRSNQPQHF. DNA of the CDR3: TGCGCCAGCAGCCCGGACGGAAGGAGCAATCAGCCCCAGCATTTT.